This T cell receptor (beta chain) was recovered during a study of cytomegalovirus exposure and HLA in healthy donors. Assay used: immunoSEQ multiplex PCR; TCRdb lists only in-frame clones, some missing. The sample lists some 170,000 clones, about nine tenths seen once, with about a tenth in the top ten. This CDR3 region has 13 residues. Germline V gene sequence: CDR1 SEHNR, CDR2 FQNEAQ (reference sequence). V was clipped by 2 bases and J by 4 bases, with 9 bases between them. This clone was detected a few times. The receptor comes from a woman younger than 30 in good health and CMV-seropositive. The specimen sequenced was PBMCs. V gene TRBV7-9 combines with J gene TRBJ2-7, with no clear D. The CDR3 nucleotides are TGTGCCAGCAGCTTACCTGACTGGTACGAGCAGTACTTC. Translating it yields CASSLPDWYEQYF.